This T cell receptor (beta chain) was retrieved from a study of CD8 T cells in Susac syndrome. The RNA, about 0.5 to 1 ug, was put through reverse transcription using random hexamers. TCR beta CDR3 was amplified by immunoSEQ multiplex PCR. This amplification extended across 54 Vbeta and 13 Jbeta segments. One entry per CDR3 protein, called by TCRdb with MiXCR from the immunoSEQ multiplex PCR reads. This table holds about 170,000 distinct CDR3 sequences, around 96% found once. The CDR3 totals 18 residues. Sequencing used CD4+ T cells from PBMCs. This clonotype originated in a human donor with Susac syndrome. The chain carries TRBV21-1 and TRBJ2-5; the DNA was not used to check the table's D call, TRBD2. TRBV21-1 corresponds to a pseudogene. CDR3 DNA: TGTGCCAGCAGCCCCTCGGGTATCGGGAAAATCGTCCAAGAGACCCAGTACTTC. It codes for CASSPSGIGKIVQETQYF.